Below are 26 T cell receptor beta chains sequenced from a single sample in a study of CD8 T cells in ankylosing spondylitis. TCRdb re-derived calls from the 5' RACE reads in MiXCR, one entry per CDR3 protein. The table has a few hundred thousand distinct CDR3 sequences, around 20% seen once. Antigen specificity for these receptors is unknown. Study results and caveats: A motif in TCR beta, a set of about eight highly homologous variants, appeared characteristic of ankylosing spondylitis blood.

The sample consisted of blood, either unsorted or a sorted T cell fraction (not recorded which). All receptors derive from a male donor with ankylosing spondylitis.

The chain carries TRBV7-8 and TRBJ2-2; TRBD1 agrees at 10 bases. CDR3 length equals 17 residues. CDR1 and CDR2 (germline): SGHVS, FQNEAQ. V was pared by 5 bases and J by 3 bases, with 9 bases of the junction left unmatched. The CDR3 protein is CASSPSGQGSHTGELFF. The CDR3 nucleotides read TGTGCCAGCAGCCCCTCGGGACAGGGGTCGCACACCGGGGAGCTGTTTTTT.

The chain joins TRBV3-1 to TRBJ2-7; 12 bases are shared with TRBD2. The germline V gene encodes CDR1 LGHDT and CDR2 YNNKEL (reference sequence). V shed 3 bases and J 7 bases; nucleotides not matched to a gene: 7. The CDR3 sequence is 15 residues long. The CDR3 sequence is CASSHRTSGTGEQYF. CDR3 DNA sequence: TGTGCCAGCAGCCACAGGACTAGCGGGACAGGTGAGCAGTACTTC.

This clonotype has more than one count but fewer than ten. This chain uses TRBV7-3 with TRBJ2-1; 7 bases map to TRBD2. Germline V gene sequence: CDR1 SGHTA, CDR2 FQGTGA. Losses at the gene ends were 7 bases for V and 3 bases for J; bases not matched to a gene: 6. The CDR3 spans 14 residues. The DNA of the CDR3 is TGTGCCAGCATGGAGGGACTAAACTACAATGAGCAGTTCTTC. Amino acids: CASMEGLNYNEQFF.

This clonotype occurred a few times. V and J are TRBV29-1 and TRBJ2-7; D ambiguous. Germline assignment: CDR1 SQVTM and CDR2 ANQGSEA. The CDR3 is made up of 11 amino acids. Deletions cut 4 bases from V and 3 bases from J, with 7 bases between. Here the CDR3 DNA reads TGCAGCGTTGTGTGGGGCTACGAGCAGTACTTC. This gives the protein CSVVWGYEQYF.

V usage is TRBV19 and J usage is TRBJ2-7; 10 nucleotides line up with TRBD1. Germline trimming cut 5 bases from V and 7 bases from J; bases unmatched to any gene: 14. Looked up from germline, CDR1 is LNHDA and CDR2 is SQIVND (reference sequence). The CDR3 length is 16 residues. The CDR3 region has the DNA TGTGCCAGTAGTGCCTCGACCGGGACAGGGGATGGGGAGCAGTACTTC. Translating gives CASSASTGTGDGEQYF.

This sequence joins TRBV12-3 or TRBV12-4 and TRBJ2-1, with TRBD2 matching over 8 bases. This CDR3 contains 16 residues. J gave up 1 base and V 6 bases, and 8 bases lay outside the gene matches. CDR3 nucleotides: TGTGCCAGCAGCCCCAGACTAGCGTCGTCCTACAATGAGCAGTTCTTC. Its protein is CASSPRLASSYNEQFF.

This clonotype was detected a few times. V and J are TRBV20-1 and TRBJ1-1; possible D gene TRBD1, 6 bases. Looked up from germline, CDR1 is DFQATT and CDR2 is SNEGSKA (reference sequence). The CDR3 runs to 12 residues. V was clipped by 3 bases and J by 6 bases, with 11 bases between them. DNA for the CDR3: TGCAGTGCTAGCTACAGGGTGTCTGAAGCTTTCTTT. It encodes CSASYRVSEAFF.

The V and J genes are TRBV6-1 and TRBJ2-7; TRBD1 matches at 7 bases. V lost 5 bases to trimming and J lost 6 bases; unmatched junction nucleotides: 7. The V gene's germline CDR1 is MNHNS and CDR2 SASEGT. CDR3 length: 13 amino acids. CDR3 in DNA: TGTGCCAGCAGTCTGGAAGGGGGCCGCGAGCAGTACTTC. This codes for CASSLEGGREQYF.

This chain uses TRBV12-3 or TRBV12-4 with TRBJ2-7, with D perhaps assigned TRBD1 or TRBD2 (5 bases each). V was shortened by 3 bases and J by 2 bases, with 20 bases between the two germline ends. This CDR3 comprises 17 residues. The CDR3 sequence is CASSFYRTGTAPYEQYF. CDR3 in DNA: TGTGCCAGCAGTTTTTATAGGACCGGGACGGCGCCCTACGAGCAGTACTTC.

The chain links TRBV20-1 to TRBJ1-2; D may be TRBD1 (5 bases). This CDR3 spans 14 amino acids. Trimming removed 1 base from V and 8 bases from J, with 17 bases in between. The germline CDR1 and CDR2 sequences are DFQATT and SNEGSKA (reference sequence). DNA for the CDR3: TGCAGTGCTAGAGCTGGGACCGGGAGCCGAGGCTACACCTTC. Protein product: CSARAGTGSRGYTF.

V usage is TRBV3-1 and J usage is TRBJ1-5; no clear D gene. This CDR3 is built from 13 residues. The V end lost 4 bases, the J end lost 4 bases, and 8 bases lay between the germline ends. Germline CDR1 and CDR2: LGHDT and YNNKEL (reference sequence). Written as DNA, the CDR3 is TGTGCCAGCAGCCTAGACCTGAATCAGCCCCAGCATTTT. Its translation: CASSLDLNQPQHF.

This chain connects TRBV4-1 to TRBJ2-2; 9 nucleotides align to TRBD2. V trimming: 3 bases; J trimming: 0 bases; junction bases outside the gene matches: 8. The V gene's germline CDR1 is MGHRA and CDR2 YSYEKL. This CDR3 is 18 amino acids long. CDR3: CASSQRGLAPANTGELFF. DNA for the CDR3: TGCGCCAGCAGCCAGAGGGGACTAGCCCCAGCGAACACCGGGGAGCTGTTTTTT.

The J gene is TRBJ2-7, the V gene TRBV29-1; either TRBD1 or TRBD2 may fit D (5 bases each). The CDR3 loop spans 12 amino acids. Per germline, CDR1 SQVTM and CDR2 ANQGSEA. V shed 5 bases and J shed 5 bases, with 13 bases lying between them. The CDR3 sequence is CSVPVRGHEQYF. For the CDR3, the DNA is TGCAGCGTTCCGGTTAGGGGACACGAGCAGTACTTC.

V is TRBV5-5 and J is TRBJ2-2; D ambiguous. The V end lost 0 bases, the J end lost 0 bases, and 6 bases lay between the germline ends. Germline V lookup: CDR1 SGHKS, CDR2 YYEKEE (reference sequence). The CDR3 contains 15 residues. In nucleotides, the CDR3 is TGTGCCAGCAGCTTGGAGTGGTCGAACACCGGGGAGCTGTTTTTT. Its translation: CASSLEWSNTGELFF.

CDR3 sequence (DNA): TGTGCCAGCAGCTCCGGGACTAGGGTAGAGCAGTACTTC. Amino acid sequence: CASSSGTRVEQYF. The rearrangement joins TRBV7-2 to TRBJ2-7; 8 nucleotides match TRBD2. CDR1 is SGHTA and CDR2 is FQGNSA in the germline V gene. The CDR3 spans 13 residues. The ends lost 4 bases at V and 7 bases at J; junction bases unmatched: 6. The full variable domain, with the rest looked up from reference TRBV7-2 and TRBJ2-7, is GAGVSQSPSNKVTEKGKDVELRCDPISGHTALYWYRQSLGQGLEFLIYFQGNSAPDKSGLPSDRFSAERTGGSVSTLTIQRTQQEDSAVYLCASSSGTRVEQYFGPGTRLTVT.

The gene calls are TRBV12-3 or TRBV12-4 and TRBJ2-1; 10 bases match TRBD2. This CDR3 comprises 14 residues. The V segment lost 3 bases and the J segment 7 bases; nucleotides outside the gene matches: 3. As DNA, the CDR3 is TGTGCCAGCAGTTTCGCGACTAGCGGGAATGAGCAGTTCTTC. Protein sequence: CASSFATSGNEQFF.

V and J are TRBV27 and TRBJ2-6, with unresolved D. The CDR3 has 15 amino acids. Per germline, CDR1 MNHEY and CDR2 SMNVEV (reference sequence). The V and J ends lost 6 bases and 4 bases respectively, with 13 bases between them. CDR3 coding DNA: TGTGCCAGCAGGCCGGACGGCCCCGGGGCCAACGTCCTGACTTTC. This gives the protein CASRPDGPGANVLTF.

Only a few counts were recorded for this clonotype. CDR3 sequence reads: CASSIQTNEQFF. Here the CDR3 DNA reads TGTGCCAGCAGCATTCAGACGAATGAGCAGTTCTTC. The chain carries TRBV7-9 and TRBJ2-1; no firm D call. Trimming shortened V by 5 bases and J by 7 bases, and 9 bases separated the two germline ends. Germline V gene sequence: CDR1 SEHNR, CDR2 FQNEAQ (reference sequence). CDR3 length: 12 amino acids.

This clonotype has more than one count but fewer than ten. This chain uses TRBV19 with TRBJ2-5; a possible D gene is TRBD1 (6 bases). CDR1 and CDR2 (germline): LNHDA, SQIVND (reference sequence). The CDR3 totals 11 residues. Trimming left V 9 bases short and J 4 bases short, with 9 bases between. Here the CDR3 DNA reads TGTGCCAGCCAACAGGGAGAGACCCAGTACTTC. Protein: CASQQGETQYF.

The chain uses TRBV7-9 and TRBJ1-2, with D perhaps TRBD1 (5 bases). Looked up from germline, CDR1 is SEHNR and CDR2 is FQNEAQ (reference sequence). The CDR3 runs to 16 residues. V was pared by 1 base and J by 6 bases, with 18 bases between. This chain's CDR3 is CASSLGWSYQGDGYTF. CDR3 coding DNA: TGTGCCAGCAGCTTAGGTTGGTCTTACCAGGGAGATGGCTACACCTTC.

This clonotype was seen only a few times. The chain uses TRBV5-1 and TRBJ1-1, with TRBD1 matching over 7 bases. Unmatched junction bases numbered 6, after V lost 1 base and J lost 6 bases. Germline V CDR1 and CDR2: SGHRS, YFSETQ. The CDR3 spans 14 residues. CDR3 nucleotides: TGCGCCAGCAGCTTGCGACAGGGCTCCTCTGAAGCTTTCTTT. Translating it yields CASSLRQGSSEAFF.

This chain joins TRBV7-2 and TRBJ1-6, with D perhaps matching TRBD1 (5 bases). The CDR3 totals 13 residues. Trimming stripped 5 bases from V and 7 bases from J, with 9 bases between. Germline CDR1 is SGHTA and CDR2 is FQGNSA. The CDR3 region is CASSPQENSPLHF. CDR3 nucleotide sequence: TGTGCCAGCAGCCCACAGGAAAATTCACCCCTCCACTTT. Using reference TRBV7-2 and TRBJ1-6 for the parts outside the CDR3, the full variable domain is GAGVSQSPSNKVTEKGKDVELRCDPISGHTALYWYRQSLGQGLEFLIYFQGNSAPDKSGLPSDRFSAERTGGSVSTLTIQRTQQEDSAVYLCASSPQENSPLHFGNGTRLTVT.

The genes are TRBV5-1 and TRBJ2-1, with 9 bases fitting TRBD1. CDR1 and CDR2 from the germline V gene are SGHRS and YFSETQ. There are 16 residues in the CDR3. After removal of 4 bases from V and 1 base from J, the junction contained 6 bases not matched to a gene. The CDR3 region is CASSDTGGASYNEQFF. The CDR3, as DNA: TGCGCCAGCAGCGATACAGGGGGCGCTTCCTACAATGAGCAGTTCTTC.

The chain carries TRBV12-3 or TRBV12-4 and TRBJ1-5; unclear D gene. Trimming cost V 2 bases and J 5 bases, with 7 bases left between them. The CDR3 consists of 13 residues. In nucleotides, the CDR3 is TGTGCCAGCAGTTTAAGCCCCGATCAGCCCCAGCATTTT. This sequence encodes CASSLSPDQPQHF.

This clonotype was seen ten or more times. The CDR3 loop is CSVDILGLRGLTSRETQYF. CDR3 coding DNA: TGCAGCGTTGACATATTGGGCCTCAGGGGGTTAACGTCTCGGGAGACCCAGTACTTC. This chain uses TRBV29-1 with TRBJ2-5; 7 bases align to TRBD1. The V and J ends lost 3 bases and 5 bases, in that order; junction bases with no gene match: 24. The CDR3 contains 19 residues. Germline V gene lookup returns CDR1 SQVTM and CDR2 ANQGSEA.

The V gene is TRBV7-3, the J gene TRBJ2-1, with 8 positions matching TRBD2. V shed 5 bases and J 3 bases; nucleotides not matched to a gene: 6. The germline gives CDR1 SGHTA, CDR2 FQGTGA. The CDR3 runs to 15 residues. This CDR3 reads CASSEGLVLYNEQFF. Written as DNA, the CDR3 is TGTGCCAGCAGCGAGGGACTAGTGCTCTACAATGAGCAGTTCTTC.